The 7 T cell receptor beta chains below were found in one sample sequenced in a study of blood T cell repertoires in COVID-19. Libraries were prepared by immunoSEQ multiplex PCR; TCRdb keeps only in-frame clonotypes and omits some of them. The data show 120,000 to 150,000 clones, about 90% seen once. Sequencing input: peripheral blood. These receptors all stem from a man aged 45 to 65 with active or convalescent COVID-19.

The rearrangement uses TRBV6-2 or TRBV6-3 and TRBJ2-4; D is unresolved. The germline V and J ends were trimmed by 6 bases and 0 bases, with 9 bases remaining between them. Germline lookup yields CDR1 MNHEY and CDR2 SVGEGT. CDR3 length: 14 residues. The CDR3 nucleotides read TGTGCCAGCAGCCTCTTTGTAGCCAAAAACATTCAGTACTTC. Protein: CASSLFVAKNIQYF.

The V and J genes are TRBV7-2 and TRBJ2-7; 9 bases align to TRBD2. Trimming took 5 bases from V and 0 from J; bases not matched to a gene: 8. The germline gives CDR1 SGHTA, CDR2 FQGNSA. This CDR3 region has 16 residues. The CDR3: CASSPSLAGGSYEQYF. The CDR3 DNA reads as TGTGCCAGCAGCCCTTCACTAGCGGGTGGCTCCTACGAGCAGTACTTC.

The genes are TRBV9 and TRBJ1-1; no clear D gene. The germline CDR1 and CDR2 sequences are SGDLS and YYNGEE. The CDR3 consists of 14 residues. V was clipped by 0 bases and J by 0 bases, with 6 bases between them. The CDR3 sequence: CASSVGPVNTEAFF. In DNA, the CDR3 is TGTGCCAGCAGCGTAGGGCCAGTGAACACTGAAGCTTTCTTT.

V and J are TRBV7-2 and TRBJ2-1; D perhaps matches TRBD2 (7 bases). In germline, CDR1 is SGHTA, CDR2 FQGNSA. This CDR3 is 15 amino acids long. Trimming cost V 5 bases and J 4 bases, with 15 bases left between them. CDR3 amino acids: CASSPTGGGYNEQFF. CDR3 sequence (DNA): TGTGCCAGCAGCCCAACGGGGGGCGGATACAATGAGCAGTTCTTC.

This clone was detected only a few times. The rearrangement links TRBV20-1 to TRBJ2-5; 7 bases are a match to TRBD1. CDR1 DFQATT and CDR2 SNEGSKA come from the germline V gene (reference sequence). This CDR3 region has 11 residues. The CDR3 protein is CTPQGKETQYF. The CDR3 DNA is TGCACCCCACAGGGGAAAGAGACCCAGTACTTC.

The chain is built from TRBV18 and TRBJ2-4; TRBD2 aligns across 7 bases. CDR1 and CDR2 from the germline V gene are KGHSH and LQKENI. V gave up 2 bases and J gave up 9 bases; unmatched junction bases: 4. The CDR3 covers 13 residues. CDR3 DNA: TGTGCCAGCTCACCAGGGGGGGACGTCATTCAGTACTTC. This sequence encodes CASSPGGDVIQYF.

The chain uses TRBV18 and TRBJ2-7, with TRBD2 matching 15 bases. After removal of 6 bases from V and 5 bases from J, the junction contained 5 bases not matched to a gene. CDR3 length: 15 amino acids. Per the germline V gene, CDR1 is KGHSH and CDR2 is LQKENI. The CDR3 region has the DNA TGTGCCAGCTCGCCGGGACTAGCGGGAGGAGACGAGCAGTACTTC. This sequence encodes CASSPGLAGGDEQYF.